This T cell receptor beta chain was sequenced in a study of graft-versus-host responses after intestinal transplantation (dated by TCRdb to the early 2020s). Context from the whole study: Recipients received multivisceral, liver-intestinal, or isolated intestinal transplants. Donor T cell macrochimerism was defined as a peak of at least 4% donor T cells among recipient peripheral blood mononuclear cells. To identify alloreactive clones, pre-transplant mixed lymphocyte reaction products were sequenced and then compared with unstimulated pre-transplant donor and recipient T cells. After intestinal transplantation, graft-versus-host and host-versus-graft alloreactive T cell clones in the graft, circulation and bone marrow were tracked using bulk TCR-beta CDR3 sequencing. Rather than being sequenced by the commercial service, samples from three later patients were sequenced in-house on an Illumina MiSeq and processed with MiXCR. Every recipient was given anti-thymocyte globulin induction, then maintenance tacrolimus and steroids for about three years. The cohort enrolled 24 intestinal transplant recipients, one of whom was a retransplant, and a few patients without pretransplant specimens were excluded. General conclusions and limits of the study: The relatively low number and heterogeneity of intestinal transplant patients limited the conclusions. Early after transplant, peak levels of circulating GvH clones were found to be associated with declines in HvG clones. GvH clones were found in recipient bone marrow, and some of the GvH clones appeared earlier in ileal mucosa or blood, which is consistent with an intestinal mucosal origin. Patients with donor T cell macrochimerism had high GvH to HvG T cell clonal ratios in their allografts.

The time point tag for this specimen amounts to: cells obtained before transplantation from donor or recipient. CD3+CD4+ and CD3+CD8+ populations were FACS-sorted from unstimulated pre-transplant donor and recipient cells taken from spleen or lymph nodes. This clone appeared once. The specificity of this receptor is unknown. Base qualities were left out, and no much larger clone turns up one base away. CDR1 MGHRA and CDR2 YSYEKL were looked up in the germline V gene. V is cut by 0 bases and J by 4 bases, and the space between the germline ends is 7 bases. The CDR3 runs 13 residues from the cysteine to the phenylalanine. Kept here is only the CDR3 DNA, which spans 39 bases and is read in frame from base 1. Libraries were made using the immunoSEQ multiplex PCR assay. For most patients, genomic DNA was isolated with the Qiagen DNeasy Blood and Tissue Kit and sent frozen to Adaptive Biotechnologies for TCR sequencing. High-throughput TCR-beta CDR3 sequencing of genomic DNA from most patients was performed by Adaptive Biotechnologies. In the source study's methods: Adaptive's ImmunoSEQ software was the source of the TCR sequencing data for about 18 patients, while a few other patients were processed with MiXCR and VDJtools. CD4 versus CD8 sorting errors were corrected by removing sequences found in both subsets at a frequency ratio below 5:1. CDR3 nucleotide sequences shared between donor and recipient were removed because their origin could not be assigned. Alloreactive clones required at least 2-fold expansion over unstimulated cells and minimum CFSE-low frequency of 0.002% (template counts) or 0.001% (read counts). Clones detected in sequenced pre-transplant spleen, lymph node, or MLR CFSE-low populations of the donor or recipient were defined as mappable. Cumulative frequency of alloreactive clones was calculated as a percentage of all sequences weighted by copy number. TCRdb obtained this table from immuneACCESS and retained in-frame rearrangements with V and J assigned. These tables miss some clones; where compared with another copy, unresolved V genes account for less than half of the shortfall, and the remainder is unexplained. V and J calls and clone size follow that table, whereas D and trimming were derived from the DNA. In this sample the table shows roughly 39,000 clones, more than 90% of which occur a single time. The ten top clones hold 0.22% of the sample.

The sequence was collected from a human donor who was the organ donor for an intestinal transplant. The rearrangement combines TRBV4-1 with TRBJ2-7; TRBD2 is a weak D gene call, 6 bases matching. Sequencing was performed on unstimulated CD8+ T cells sorted from spleen or lymph node cells, taken before transplant. Here is the DNA: TGCGCCAGCAGCCAAGATGGGGGGTACGAGCAGTACTTC. This sequence encodes CASSQDGGYEQYF.